Below, 19 T cell receptor beta chains from the same sample are listed, as sequenced in a study of cytomegalovirus exposure and HLA in healthy donors. Produced via immunoSEQ multiplex PCR; TCRdb's table is partial and in-frame only. The table lists roughly 350,000 clones, around 86% of them singletons, with around 0.8% in the top ten. Source material: PBMCs. These receptor sequences come from a woman aged 18-29 years in good health and CMV-seronegative.

This clone was counted once. This chain joins TRBV14 and TRBJ2-7; D may be TRBD1 (6 bases). In germline, CDR1 is SGHDN, CDR2 FVKESK. V was pared by 4 bases and J by 4 bases, with 11 bases between. This CDR3 is 13 amino acids long. The CDR3 sequence is CASSRSRGYEQYF. The CDR3 coding sequence is TGTGCCAGCAGCCGGTCCAGGGGTTACGAGCAGTACTTC.

This chain connects TRBV28 to TRBJ2-2, with a possible D match to TRBD1 (6 bases). In germline, CDR1 is MDHEN, CDR2 SYDVKM. V lost 4 bases, J lost 1 base, and 16 bases lay in between. The CDR3 sequence is 17 residues long. The CDR3 sequence: CASSSIPGQWNTGELFF. The CDR3 region has the DNA TGTGCCAGCAGTTCTATCCCGGGACAATGGAACACCGGGGAGCTGTTTTTT.

The V call is TRBV4-1, the J call TRBJ2-7; 7 bases fit TRBD1. The germline V gene has CDR1 MGHRA and CDR2 YSYEKL. Trimming took 8 bases from V and 3 from J; bases not matched to a gene: 16. The CDR3 consists of 16 residues. CDR3 sequence: CASALGGPGSNYEQYF. Here the CDR3 DNA reads TGCGCCAGCGCCCTAGGGGGCCCGGGATCCAACTACGAGCAGTACTTC.

The V and J genes are TRBV5-6 and TRBJ2-4; 11 nucleotides agree with TRBD2. V lost 0 bases to trimming and J lost 0 bases; unmatched junction nucleotides: 8. The CDR3 covers 19 residues. Germline CDR1 and CDR2: SGHDT and YYEEEE. DNA of the CDR3: TGTGCCAGCAGCTTGGGCCCCCCGACTAGCGGGGCAGCCAAAAACATTCAGTACTTC. Translating it yields CASSLGPPTSGAAKNIQYF. The complete variable domain, with remaining parts taken from reference TRBV5-6 and TRBJ2-4, reads DAGVTQSPTHLIKTRGQQVTLRCSPKSGHDTVSWYQQALGQGPQFIFQYYEEEERQRGNFPDRFSGHQFPNYSSELNVNALLLGDSALYLCASSLGPPTSGAAKNIQYFGAGTRLSVL.

The chain carries TRBV7-3 and TRBJ2-7, with 8 positions matching TRBD2. Losses at the gene ends were 4 bases for V and 6 bases for J; bases not matched to a gene: 5. Germline V lookup: CDR1 SGHTA, CDR2 FQGTGA. The length of the CDR3 is 13 residues. The CDR3 DNA follows: TGTGCCAGCAGCTCCCAGCGGGAGACCGAGCAGTACTTC. Its translation is CASSSQRETEQYF.

The V call is TRBV30, the J call TRBJ2-2; TRBD2 matches at 9 bases. The CDR3 sequence is 15 residues long. The trim removed 8 bases at V and 5 bases at J, leaving 12 bases unmatched. The germline gives CDR1 GTSNPN, CDR2 SVGIG (reference sequence). Written as DNA, the CDR3 is TGTGCCCCTGGGCTAGCGGGATCGCGAACCGGGGAGCTGTTTTTT. Encoded protein: CAPGLAGSRTGELFF.

The V call is TRBV7-9, the J call TRBJ2-5, with 9 bases identical to TRBD1. The CDR3 loop spans 16 amino acids. CDR1 is SEHNR and CDR2 is FQNEAQ in the germline V gene (reference sequence). V gave up 5 bases and J gave up 0 bases; unmatched junction bases: 7. This chain's CDR3 is CASSPRQGGYQETQYF. CDR3 DNA sequence: TGTGCCAGCAGCCCCAGACAGGGGGGATACCAAGAGACCCAGTACTTC.

The chain joins TRBV21-1 to TRBJ2-3; the D call in the table, TRBD1, was not verified against the DNA. TRBV21-1 is labeled a pseudogene. CDR3 size: 18 residues. As DNA, the CDR3 is TGTGCCAGCAGCAAACGGGACACTAGGAAAGCGGGCACAGATACGCAGTATTTT. As protein: CASSKRDTRKAGTDTQYF.

The rearrangement joins TRBV29-1 to TRBJ2-2; TRBD1 might be the D (6 bases). The germline V gene encodes CDR1 SQVTM and CDR2 ANQGSEA. The CDR3 is 14 amino acids. V was shortened by 0 bases and J by 6 bases, with 11 bases between the two germline ends. In DNA form, the CDR3 reads TGCAGCGTTGAAGACTCACAGGGATCCGGGGAGCTGTTTTTT. It encodes CSVEDSQGSGELFF.

This chain connects TRBV4-3 to TRBJ2-7, with a possible D match to TRBD2 (5 bases). Looked up from germline, CDR1 is LGHNA and CDR2 is YSLEER. V lost 0 bases and J 0 bases, leaving 15 bases between the germline ends. The CDR3 is 17 residues long. The CDR3 is CASSQDVGRRSSYEQYF. The CDR3 DNA reads TGCGCCAGCAGCCAAGATGTGGGCCGGAGGAGCTCCTACGAGCAGTACTTC.

The genes are TRBV13 and TRBJ2-7; no reliable D call. Between the trimmed V and J ends, which lost 4 bases and 0 bases, there was a span of 7 bases. CDR3 size: 13 residues. The germline V gene has CDR1 PRHDT and CDR2 FYEKMQ (reference sequence). CDR3 nucleotide sequence: TGTGCCAGCAGCTCCTACTCCTCCTACGAGCAGTACTTC. Translating gives CASSSYSSYEQYF.

The chain combines TRBV11-1 with TRBJ2-1; 12 nucleotides align to TRBD2. CDR1 is SGHAT, CDR2 FQDESV, per germline (reference sequence). J lost 6 bases, V lost 5 bases, and 5 bases had no gene match. The CDR3 length is 15 residues. This chain's CDR3 is CASSRLAGVTNEQFF. As DNA, the CDR3 is TGTGCCAGCAGCAGACTAGCGGGAGTCACCAATGAGCAGTTCTTC.

The chain has TRBV10-3 and TRBJ1-1; a weak D match, TRBD1 (5 bases). CDR1 and CDR2 from the germline V gene are ENHRY and SYGVKD. The CDR3 covers 14 residues. Trimming left V 6 bases short and J 5 bases short, with 16 bases between. CDR3 DNA: TGTGCCATCAGACCCTTGGACCGGGGGACTGAAGCTTTCTTT. It codes for CAIRPLDRGTEAFF.

The chain recombines TRBV5-6 with TRBJ2-5, with TRBD2 identical over 7 bases. The CDR3 is made up of 16 amino acids. V shed 0 bases, J shed 4 bases, and the junction held 9 bases outside the gene matches. The germline gives CDR1 SGHDT, CDR2 YYEEEE. CDR3 coding DNA: TGTGCCAGCAGCTTGGAGCGGGGCTCGTCAGGAGAGACCCAGTACTTC. This codes for CASSLERGSSGETQYF.

This chain links TRBV27 with TRBJ1-1; no definite D call. The V gene lost 0 bases and the J gene lost 5 bases, with 7 bases spanning the gap. CDR1 is MNHEY and CDR2 is SMNVEV in the germline V gene (reference sequence). This CDR3 spans 13 amino acids. The DNA for the CDR3 is TGTGCCAGCAGTTTATCGGCGCGGACTGAAGCTTTCTTT. Translating gives CASSLSARTEAFF.

The gene calls are TRBV10-3 and TRBJ1-2, with 7 positions matching TRBD1. CDR3 length equals 15 residues. The germline CDR1 and CDR2 sequences are ENHRY and SYGVKD. Trimming at V came to 6 bases and at J to 8 bases, leaving 15 bases not matched to a gene. CDR3 nucleotide sequence: TGTGCCATCAGGCCCTCGGGGGAAAGGGGGCCGGGCTACACCTTC. It codes for CAIRPSGERGPGYTF.

CDR3 region: CASSPDTPNQPQHF. The CDR3 DNA is TGTGCCAGCAGTCCCGACACGCCTAATCAGCCCCAGCATTTT. V gene TRBV27 combines with J gene TRBJ1-5; D not resolved. The ends were cut back, 5 bases at V and 4 bases at J, with 12 bases in the middle. This CDR3 has 14 residues. From germline, CDR1 is MNHEY and CDR2 SMNVEV (reference sequence).

The chain couples TRBV9 to TRBJ2-7; tentative D call: TRBD1 (6 bases). Germline CDR1 SGDLS, CDR2 YYNGEE. V was trimmed by 0 bases and J by 2 bases, leaving 12 bases between them. The CDR3 sequence is 15 residues long. The CDR3: CASSVAQGSPYEQYF. The DNA of the CDR3 is TGTGCCAGCAGCGTAGCCCAGGGGTCCCCCTACGAGCAGTACTTC.

The chain couples TRBV7-9 to TRBJ2-4; 8 nucleotides align to TRBD2. This CDR3 comprises 16 residues. Trimming cost V 9 bases and J 0 bases; bases outside gene matches: 10. The germline V gene encodes CDR1 SEHNR and CDR2 FQNEAQ (reference sequence). The CDR3 sequence is CASRGTSGLAKNIQYF. The CDR3 DNA follows: TGTGCCAGTAGGGGAACTAGCGGTTTAGCCAAAAACATTCAGTACTTC.